These T cell receptor beta chains were read from a single sample in a study of CD8 T cells in ankylosing spondylitis. TCRdb reprocessed the 5' RACE reads with MiXCR, giving one entry per CDR3 protein. The table includes over 700,000 distinct CDR3 sequences, around 19% detected once. Sequencing was performed on blood, either unsorted or a sorted T cell fraction (not recorded which). The receptors were gathered from a male donor with ankylosing spondylitis. Both conserved end residues are part of each CDR3. The order of the fields is clone size, V gene, D gene, J gene, CDR3 DNA, CDR3 protein. A D gene is named only where the DNA matches it firmly. For some rows the clone size is stated as once, few or many, or as a class when expanded; others skip it.

clone_size: NA; v_call: TRBV4-1; d_call: TRBD2; j_call: TRBJ2-5; cdr3_nt: TGCGCCAGCAGCCAAGATTGGGAACTAGCGGGGGCCATTCAGGAGACCCAGTACTTC; cdr3_aa: CASSQDWELAGAIQETQYF
clone_size: few; v_call: TRBV12-3/TRBV12-4; d_call: NA; j_call: TRBJ1-2; cdr3_nt: TGTGCCAGCAGTCCCGCTCGACGAGGCCTCTATGGCTACACCTTC; cdr3_aa: CASSPARRGLYGYTF
clone_size: NA; v_call: TRBV11-2; d_call: TRBD1; j_call: TRBJ2-1; cdr3_nt: TGTGCCAGCAGGACGGGACAGGGCTCAATCAATGAGCAGTTCTTC; cdr3_aa: CASRTGQGSINEQFF
clone_size: NA; v_call: TRBV5-1; d_call: NA; j_call: TRBJ2-1; cdr3_nt: TGCGCCAGCAGCACCCGGGACCGGCCTGGGGGGCAGTTCTTC; cdr3_aa: CASSTRDRPGGQFF
clone_size: NA; v_call: TRBV6-5; d_call: NA; j_call: TRBJ1-6; cdr3_nt: TGTGCCAGCAGTTACAAGGCTAATTCACCCCTCCACTTT; cdr3_aa: CASSYKANSPLHF
clone_size: few; v_call: TRBV19; d_call: NA; j_call: TRBJ1-2; cdr3_nt: TGTGCCAGTAGTATGGAAAGATCTCGGAACTATGGCTACACCTTC; cdr3_aa: CASSMERSRNYGYTF
clone_size: many; v_call: TRBV10-3; d_call: NA; j_call: TRBJ2-1; cdr3_nt: TGTGCCATCAGTGAGTCGACGGGAGTCTTGGATGAGCAGTTCTTC; cdr3_aa: CAISESTGVLDEQFF
clone_size: few; v_call: TRBV6-2/TRBV6-3; d_call: NA; j_call: TRBJ2-7; cdr3_nt: TGTGCCAGCAGTTTACTCGAGGTGGTCGGATTGAACTACGAGCAGTACTTC; cdr3_aa: CASSLLEVVGLNYEQYF
clone_size: NA; v_call: TRBV10-3; d_call: TRBD1; j_call: TRBJ2-7; cdr3_nt: TGTGCCATCAGTGAGTCGGGACAGGCCTACGAGCAGTACTTC; cdr3_aa: CAISESGQAYEQYF
clone_size: few; v_call: TRBV4-1; d_call: NA; j_call: TRBJ1-5; cdr3_nt: TGCGCCAGCAGCCTCGTTGGGCCGGGATCGTCCCAGCATTTT; cdr3_aa: CASSLVGPGSSQHF
clone_size: few; v_call: TRBV12-3/TRBV12-4; d_call: NA; j_call: TRBJ1-1; cdr3_nt: TGTGCCAGCAGTTTGTGGCAGAACACTGAAGCTTTCTTT; cdr3_aa: CASSLWQNTEAFF
clone_size: NA; v_call: TRBV7-9; d_call: NA; j_call: TRBJ2-7; cdr3_nt: TGTGCCAGCAGCTTAGGGACTATGGCTTTGGACGAGCAGTACTTC; cdr3_aa: CASSLGTMALDEQYF
clone_size: few; v_call: TRBV5-4; d_call: NA; j_call: TRBJ1-1; cdr3_nt: TGTGCCAGCAGCCTGGGGTACGGCCGTGAAGCTTTCTTT; cdr3_aa: CASSLGYGREAFF
clone_size: NA; v_call: TRBV7-9; d_call: TRBD1; j_call: TRBJ1-1; cdr3_nt: TGTGCCGGACAGGGGGGGGACACTGAAGCTTTCTTT; cdr3_aa: CAGQGGDTEAFF